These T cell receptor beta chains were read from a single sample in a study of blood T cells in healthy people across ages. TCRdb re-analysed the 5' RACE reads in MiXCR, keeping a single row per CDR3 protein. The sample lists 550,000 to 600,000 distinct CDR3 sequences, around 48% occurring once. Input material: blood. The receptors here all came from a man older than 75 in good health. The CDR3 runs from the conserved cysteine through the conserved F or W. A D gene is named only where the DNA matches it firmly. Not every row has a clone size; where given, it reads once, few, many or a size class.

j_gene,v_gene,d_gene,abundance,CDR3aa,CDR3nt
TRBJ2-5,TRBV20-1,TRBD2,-,CSATSGGAGETQYF,TGCAGTGCTACGAGCGGGGGGGCTGGAGAGACCCAGTACTTC
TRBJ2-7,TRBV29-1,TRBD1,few,CSVGQVKTEQYF,TGCAGCGTGGGACAGGTGAAAACCGAGCAGTACTTC
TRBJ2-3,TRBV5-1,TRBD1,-,CASSLEVGTGTDTQYF,TGCGCCAGCAGCTTGGAAGTAGGGACAGGCACAGATACGCAGTATTTT
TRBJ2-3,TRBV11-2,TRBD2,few,CASSLVTRTSGNLYTQYF,TGTGCCAGCAGCTTAGTCACCCGTACTAGCGGGAATTTATATACGCAGTATTTT
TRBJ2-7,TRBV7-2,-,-,CASSLELMTYEQYF,TGTGCCAGCAGCTTAGAGCTGATGACCTACGAGCAGTACTTC
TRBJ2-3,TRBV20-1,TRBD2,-,CSASDLAEDTDTQYF,TGCAGTGCTAGCGACCTAGCGGAGGACACAGATACGCAGTATTTT
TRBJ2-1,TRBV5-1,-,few,CASSSTLRGSSYNEQFF,TGCGCCAGCAGCTCCACCCTGAGGGGGAGTTCCTACAATGAGCAGTTCTTC
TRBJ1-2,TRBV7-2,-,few,CASSLTSSNYNYGYTF,TGTGCCAGCAGCTTAACGAGCAGTAATTATAACTATGGCTACACCTTC
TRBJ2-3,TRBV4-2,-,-,CASSLSYKSTDTQYF,TGTGCCAGCAGCCTCAGCTATAAGAGCACAGATACGCAGTATTTT
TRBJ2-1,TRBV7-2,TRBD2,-,CASRRAGENDNEQFF,TGTGCCAGCAGACGAGCGGGGGAAAATGACAATGAGCAGTTCTTC
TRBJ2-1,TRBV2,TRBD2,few,CASSVVASGYNEQFF,TGTGCCAGCAGTGTGGTTGCTAGCGGGTACAATGAGCAGTTCTTC
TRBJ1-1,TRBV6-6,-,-,CASFPGRDTETFF,TGTGCCAGCTTCCCCGGGCGGGACACTGAAACTTTCTTT
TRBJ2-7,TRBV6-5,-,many,CASSYSLQGSAEQYF,TGTGCCAGCAGTTACTCCCTGCAGGGGAGCGCCGAGCAGTACTTC
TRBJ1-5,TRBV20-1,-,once,CSAAASNQPQHF,TGCAGTGCAGCGGCTTCAAATCAGCCCCAGCATTTT